A single sample gave rise to the 18 T cell receptor beta chains below, sequenced in a study of identical twins. TCRdb fed the 5' RACE reads into MiXCR, producing one record per CDR3 protein. The sample shows about 470,000 distinct CDR3 sequences, roughly a quarter of them seen only once. These data are also associated with another study on T cells expressing NK-cell markers.

The sequencing input was CD4+ T cells sorted from blood. These TCRs come from a young woman in good health.

In this sample, this clonotype turned up a few times. The CDR3 loop is CASSVDKLGGYTF. In nucleotides, the CDR3 is TGTGCCAGCAGTGTTGACAAGTTGGGGGGCTACACCTTC. The chain couples TRBV6-6 to TRBJ1-2; D not resolved. The CDR3 covers 13 residues. CDR1 and CDR2 (germline): MNHNY, SVGAGI (reference sequence). V lost 5 bases and J lost 8, with 15 bases in between.

This clonotype was counted only a few times. The CDR3 coding sequence is TGCAGCGTGGGACTAGCGGGGGCCTCGCAAGAGACCCAGTACTTC. Protein sequence: CSVGLAGASQETQYF. The chain joins TRBV29-1 to TRBJ2-5, with 14 positions matching TRBD2. This CDR3 comprises 15 residues. Germline CDR1 SQVTM, CDR2 ANQGSEA. The V segment lost 6 bases and the J segment 2 bases; nucleotides outside the gene matches: 5.

V is TRBV19 and J is TRBJ1-5; D ambiguous. CDR1 LNHDA and CDR2 SQIVND come from the germline V gene (reference sequence). Trimming shortened V by 0 bases and J by 4 bases, and 7 bases separated the two germline ends. The CDR3 covers 14 residues. The CDR3 bases are TGTGCCAGTAGTATAGATCCGTGGAATCAGCCCCAGCATTTT. Translated: CASSIDPWNQPQHF.

CDR3 loop: CSVDRVGGYTF. The CDR3 region has the DNA TGCAGCGTGGACAGGGTGGGTGGCTACACCTTC. The rearrangement joins TRBV20-1 to TRBJ1-2; 8 bases map to TRBD1. This CDR3 spans 11 amino acids. Germline V gene data show CDR1 as DFQATT and CDR2 as SNEGSKA (reference sequence).

This clonotype has just a few counts. The chain is built from TRBV19 and TRBJ2-7, with no clear D. The CDR3 spans 13 residues. V shed 3 bases and J shed 2 bases, with 8 bases lying between them. The V gene's germline CDR1 is LNHDA and CDR2 SQIVND (reference sequence). CDR3 DNA: TGTGCCAGTAGTATTGGCGGAACCTACGAGCAGTACTTC. This codes for CASSIGGTYEQYF.

The chain joins TRBV20-1 to TRBJ2-3; a possible D gene is TRBD2 (5 bases). This CDR3 contains 14 residues. Germline loops: CDR1 DFQATT, CDR2 SNEGSKA (reference sequence). Trimming took 0 bases from V and 5 from J, leaving 12 bases between them. DNA of the CDR3: TGCAGTGCTAGAGATTATGAGGGAAAAGATACGCAGTATTTT. It encodes CSARDYEGKDTQYF.

The V and J genes are TRBV7-8 and TRBJ1-5; D not resolved. V dropped 2 bases and J dropped 10 bases, with 12 bases sitting between them. The germline gives CDR1 SGHVS, CDR2 FQNEAQ. There are 13 residues in the CDR3. CDR3: CASSLLSSGPQHF. CDR3 sequence (DNA): TGTGCCAGCAGCTTATTGTCCTCGGGTCCCCAGCATTTT.

This clonotype was counted only a few times. This sequence joins TRBV12-3 or TRBV12-4 and TRBJ2-5; D is undetermined. This CDR3 is 11 amino acids long. The V end was cut by 7 bases, the J end by 5 bases, with 8 bases between. The DNA for the CDR3 is TGTGCCAGCAAAATGGAGGAGACCCAGTACTTC. This gives the protein CASKMEETQYF.

This rearrangement joins TRBV27 to TRBJ2-1, with a possible D match to TRBD2 (6 bases). The V end was cut by 5 bases, the J end by 7 bases, with 15 bases between. Germline CDR1 MNHEY, CDR2 SMNVEV (reference sequence). This CDR3 has 14 amino acids. In DNA, the CDR3 is TGTGCCAGCAGTCTTGCGGGACTCCAGAATGAGCAGTTCTTC. It specifies CASSLAGLQNEQFF.

The chain links TRBV19 to TRBJ1-1; unclear D gene. Germline CDR1 LNHDA, CDR2 SQIVND (reference sequence). The CDR3 is 14 amino acids. V lost 6 bases to trimming and J lost 6 bases, with 17 bases between them. CDR3 protein: CASSPHSGSAEAFF. The CDR3 coding sequence is TGTGCCAGTAGCCCCCACTCGGGGTCGGCTGAAGCTTTCTTT.

This chain links TRBV2 with TRBJ2-7, with D perhaps matching TRBD1 (6 bases). The CDR3 has 14 residues. Germline V CDR1 and CDR2: SNHLY, FYNNEI. V lost 5 bases, J lost 0 bases, and 11 bases lay in between. CDR3 residues: CASSSGVGSYEQYF. CDR3 in DNA: TGTGCCAGCAGTTCAGGGGTGGGCTCCTACGAGCAGTACTTC.

Many counts were recorded for this clonotype. The chain joins TRBV20-1 to TRBJ1-6, with TRBD1 identical over 9 bases. Trimming removed 3 bases from V and 8 bases from J; junction bases left unmatched: 8. The CDR3 has 15 amino acids. Germline loops: CDR1 DFQATT, CDR2 SNEGSKA (reference sequence). In DNA, the CDR3 is TGCAGTGCTAGGTCGCCGGGACAGGGATATTCACCCCTCCACTTT. It translates to CSARSPGQGYSPLHF.

This clonotype appeared a few times. The chain carries TRBV12-3 or TRBV12-4 and TRBJ2-7; 10 positions agree with TRBD1. This CDR3 has 15 amino acids. V was clipped by 7 bases and J by 1 base; unmatched bases: 7. CDR3 sequence: CASTGVGQGSYEQYF. The CDR3 DNA follows: TGTGCCAGCACTGGGGTGGGACAGGGGTCCTACGAGCAGTACTTC.

In this sample, this clonotype turned up a few times. The genes are TRBV3-1 and TRBJ2-3; the D gene is possibly TRBD2 (6 bases). Deletions cut 4 bases from V and 1 base from J, with 12 bases between. The germline CDR1 and CDR2 sequences are LGHDT and YNNKEL (reference sequence). There are 15 residues in the CDR3. Written as DNA, the CDR3 is TGTGCCAGCAGCCCAGGACTAAGCGGCACAGATACGCAGTATTTT. Translating it yields CASSPGLSGTDTQYF.

The V and J genes are TRBV7-9 and TRBJ2-7; D is perhaps TRBD1 (6 bases). The V and J ends lost 3 bases and 0 bases respectively, with 12 bases between them. This CDR3 is 15 amino acids long. The germline gives CDR1 SEHNR, CDR2 FQNEAQ (reference sequence). The CDR3 coding sequence is TGTGCCAGCAGCTTCCAGGGGTTAAGCTCCTACGAGCAGTACTTC. Protein: CASSFQGLSSYEQYF.

The genes are TRBV20-1 and TRBJ2-3; 9 bases map to TRBD2. The V and J ends lost 6 bases and 2 bases, in that order; junction bases with no gene match: 12. The CDR3 is 16 residues long. Per the germline V gene, CDR1 is DFQATT and CDR2 is SNEGSKA (reference sequence). The CDR3 DNA is TGCAGTGCATCCATAGCAGCGGGAGGTGTCACAGATACGCAGTATTTT. This codes for CSASIAAGGVTDTQYF.

The chain joins TRBV4-3 to TRBJ2-1, with 11 bases fitting TRBD2. Germline CDR1 is LGHNA and CDR2 is YSLEER. This CDR3 spans 17 amino acids. The junction had 10 bases not matched to a gene; V was cut back by 5 bases and J by 4 bases. CDR3 coding DNA: TGCGCCAGCAGCTCGCGGACTAGCGGGTCCTTGTACAATGAGCAGTTCTTC. This encodes CASSSRTSGSLYNEQFF.

In its sample, this clonotype was seen a few times. V usage is TRBV29-1 and J usage is TRBJ2-4, with D hard to call. The CDR3 spans 13 residues. Germline CDR1 SQVTM, CDR2 ANQGSEA. Trimming left V 7 bases short and J 0 bases short, with 10 bases between. The CDR3 coding sequence is TGCAGCGCTCGCCGGACAGCCAAAAACATTCAGTACTTC. Protein product: CSARRTAKNIQYF. Drawing the rest from reference TRBV29-1 and TRBJ2-4, the complete variable domain is SAVISQKPSRDICQRGTSLTIQCQVDSQVTMMFWYRQQPGQSLTLIATANQGSEATYESGFVIDKFPISRPNLTFSTLTVSNMSPEDSSIYLCSARRTAKNIQYFGAGTRLSVL.